This entry concerns a single T cell receptor (beta chain). TCRdb reanalyzed the 5' RACE reads, giving one entry per CDR3 protein sequence and no DNA. Reported are about 300,000 distinct CDR3 sequences; the ten largest clones contain about 4%. This CDR3 has 15 residues. CDR1 and CDR2 (germline): SGHRS, YFSETQ. The data stem from a study of T cells expressing NK-cell markers. Looking at the study overall: One of eight sequenced donors was HCMV-seronegative; the other seven were seropositive.

The chain employs TRBV5-1 and TRBJ2-3; the D call of TRBD1 rests on TCRdb alone, since no DNA is present to check it. The sequence was collected from a woman aged 18 to 69 in good health. The sample taken for sequencing was blood T cells: a sorted CD56 or NKG2C T cell subset, CD4+ or CD8+ T cells, or bulk PBMC T cells (not recorded which). The CDR3 here is CASSFPGQFTDTQYF.